This TCR beta chain emerged from a study of regulatory T cells in long-lasting Graves disease. Study-level background: The antithyroid drugs taken by newly diagnosed Graves' patients had been used for under 3 months.

Study-wide results and limits: Persistent disease samples used TRBV28, TRBJ1-2 and TRBJ2-5 preferentially.

This clonotype was picked up many times. Its antigen is as yet unknown. The sample's time point: newly diagnosed GD, antithyroid drugs for less than 3 months. From RNA extracted from PBMCs, the TCR library was made. By American Thyroid Association guidelines, Graves' disease was diagnosed in the cohort. Germline-derived CDR1 and CDR2 are SGHNT and YENEEA. V was cut by 1 base and J by 1 base, with 13 bases left in between. The CDR3 contains 16 residues. For TCR beta, libraries came from iRepertoire HTBI primers and Arm-PCR of CDR3 regions. In TCRdb, the multiplex PCR reads were re-called with MiXCR into one record per CDR3 protein. Here the sample spans 440,000 or so distinct CDR3 sequences, 14% to 15% being singletons. The data also belong to a second study, concerning T cells in Graves' hyperthyroidism and ophthalmopathy. As that report states: Researchers defined stable Graves' hyperthyroidism as no ophthalmopathy progression within 18 months.

The chain carries TRBV11-3 and TRBJ1-1; D unresolved. The sample in question was peripheral blood mononuclear cells (PBMCs), obtained at new diagnosis, from a patient treated with antithyroid drugs. The origin of this receptor is a woman in her 30s with Graves disease. This chain's CDR3 is CASSLGTVTANTEAFF. In DNA form, the CDR3 reads TGTGCCAGCAGCTTAGGGACCGTGACGGCGAACACTGAAGCTTTCTTT. The whole variable domain, filled in from reference TRBV11-3 and TRBJ1-1, reads EAGVVQSPRYKIIEKKQPVAFWCNPISGHNTLYWYLQNLGQGPELLIRYENEEAVDDSQLPKDRFSAERLKGVDSTLKIQPAELGDSAVYLCASSLGTVTANTEAFFGQGTRLTVV.